The 8 T cell receptor beta chains given below trace back to one sample, sequenced in a study of T cell responses to AZD1222 COVID-19 vaccine. TCRdb's table, derived via immunoSEQ multiplex PCR, lists solely in-frame clones and lacks some. The sample has some 130,000 clones, over 65% seen once. The sequenced sample was peripheral blood, obtained on day 0 of AZD1222 vaccination. Every receptor here comes from an adult in good health.

This sequence joins TRBV2 and TRBJ2-3, with D uncertain. V dropped 1 base and J dropped 1 base, with 6 bases sitting between them. This CDR3 comprises 14 residues. CDR1 SNHLY and CDR2 FYNNEI come from the germline V gene. CDR3 DNA: TGTGCCAGCAGTGAAGAGTACGGCACAGATACGCAGTATTTT. Translating gives CASSEEYGTDTQYF.

The chain couples TRBV5-1 to TRBJ1-1, with D hard to call. V was shortened by 4 bases and J by 4 bases, with 14 bases between the two germline ends. CDR3 length: 14 amino acids. Germline CDR1 reads SGHRS; CDR2 reads YFSETQ. CDR3 in amino acids: CASSLDLAGTEAFF. The CDR3 DNA sequence: TGCGCCAGCAGCCTGGACCTGGCGGGCACTGAAGCTTTCTTT. Drawing the rest from reference TRBV5-1 and TRBJ1-1, the complete variable domain is KAGVTQTPRYLIKTRGQQVTLSCSPISGHRSVSWYQQTPGQGLQFLFEYFSETQRNKGNFPGRFSGRQFSNSRSEMNVSTLELGDSALYLCASSLDLAGTEAFFGQGTRLTVV.

The chain uses TRBV7-8 and TRBJ1-5; tentative D call: TRBD1 (5 bases). This CDR3 comprises 18 residues. V was clipped by 1 base and J by 0 bases, with 16 bases between them. Germline V gene data show CDR1 as SGHVS and CDR2 as FQNEAQ. In nucleotides, the CDR3 is TGTGCCAGCAGCTTAGTGGGGCGGGGCGCAAATAGCAATCAGCCCCAGCATTTT. Protein: CASSLVGRGANSNQPQHF.

This sequence joins TRBV27 and TRBJ1-6; TRBD1 is a possible D gene (5 bases). The CDR3 has 14 residues. CDR1 MNHEY and CDR2 SMNVEV come from the germline V gene (reference sequence). V was cut by 7 bases and J by 7 bases, with 14 bases left in between. The CDR3 sequence is CASKEVGGNSPLHF. Written as DNA, the CDR3 is TGTGCCAGCAAGGAGGTGGGGGGAAATTCACCCCTCCACTTT.

The rearrangement uses TRBV7-3 and TRBJ1-3; weak D call: TRBD1 (6 bases). Per the germline V gene, CDR1 is SGHTA and CDR2 is FQGTGA. V was pared by 1 base and J by 7 bases, with 8 bases between. The CDR3 runs to 13 residues. The CDR3 nucleotides are TGTGCCAGCAGCTTAAGGAGGGGGAACACCATATATTTT. Its translation is CASSLRRGNTIYF.

V gene TRBV28 combines with J gene TRBJ1-2, with TRBD1 as a possible D gene (5 bases). Germline lookup yields CDR1 MDHEN and CDR2 SYDVKM. The CDR3 runs 13 residues. With 11 bases removed from V and 2 bases from J, the gap between germline ends came to 15 bases. CDR3 nucleotides: TGTGCCGTAGGTCAGGGACGCAACTATGGCTACACCTTC. The encoded protein is CAVGQGRNYGYTF.

In its sample, this clone was seen once. This chain's CDR3 is CASRLIGDVYF. The CDR3 DNA sequence: TGTGCCAGCCGCCTAATAGGTGATGTATATTTT. This chain connects TRBV12-3 or TRBV12-4 to TRBJ1-3; D gene unclear. V was trimmed by 8 bases and J by 14 bases, leaving 16 bases between them. This CDR3 is 11 amino acids long.

The rearrangement uses TRBV10-3 and TRBJ2-5; D is unresolved. Germline V gene lookup returns CDR1 ENHRY and CDR2 SYGVKD. Trimming took off 4 bases at V and 5 bases at J, with 11 bases between the two ends. The CDR3 totals 13 residues. CDR3 sequence (DNA): TGTGCCATCAGTGTATGGGTCGGGGAGACCCAGTACTTC. This codes for CAISVWVGETQYF.